Presented here are 11 T cell receptor beta chains from one specimen sequenced in a study of glioma-infiltrating T cells after dendritic cell vaccination. Method: immunoSEQ multiplex PCR; TCRdb's copy keeps in-frame clones and lacks some. The sample has 100,000 or so clones; 90% are singletons. Time point indicated: after dendritic cell vaccination, including at tumor progression/relapse. The sample consisted of blood, taken after dendritic cell vaccination. The receptors stem from a human donor with glioblastoma.

The chain has TRBV4-1 and TRBJ2-2, with 9 nucleotides matching TRBD2. With 7 bases clipped from V and 4 bases from J, the junction kept 10 bases outside the gene matches. This CDR3 region has 16 residues. CDR1 is MGHRA and CDR2 is YSYEKL in the germline V gene. CDR3 in amino acids: CASKAGGSGSTGELFF. The CDR3 bases are TGCGCCAGCAAGGCTGGAGGTAGCGGGAGCACCGGGGAGCTGTTTTTT.

The chain uses TRBV19 and TRBJ1-2; tentative D call: TRBD1 (6 bases). Per germline, CDR1 LNHDA and CDR2 SQIVND (reference sequence). Trimming pared 3 bases from V and 4 bases from J, leaving 12 bases between. CDR3 length: 14 residues. CDR3 sequence: CASSIQGTFYGYTF. CDR3 coding DNA: TGTGCCAGTAGTATCCAGGGGACCTTCTATGGCTACACCTTC.

The CDR3 protein is CASSLALLGASGQETQYF. As DNA, the CDR3 is TGTGCCAGCAGCTTAGCCCTCCTCGGGGCTAGCGGCCAAGAGACCCAGTACTTC. The chain uses TRBV7-9 and TRBJ2-5; TRBD2 matches at 7 bases. The CDR3 is made up of 18 amino acids. J lost 1 base, V lost 0 bases, and 11 bases had no gene match. Germline CDR1 is SEHNR and CDR2 is FQNEAQ (reference sequence). Filled out from reference TRBV7-9 and TRBJ2-5, the complete variable domain reads DTGVSQNPRHKITKRGQNVTFRCDPISEHNRLYWYRQTLGQGPEFLTYFQNEAQLEKSRLLSDRFSAERPKGSFSTLEIQRTEQGDSAMYLCASSLALLGASGQETQYFGPGTRLLVL.

The V call is TRBV11-3, the J call TRBJ1-4; D uncertain. This CDR3 has 14 residues. Germline CDR1 reads SGHNT; CDR2 reads YENEEA. V lost 6 bases to trimming and J lost 8 bases, with 16 bases between them. CDR3 sequence: CASSMNSFGEKLFF. CDR3 nucleotides: TGTGCCAGCAGTATGAACAGCTTCGGCGAAAAACTGTTTTTT.

The gene calls are TRBV2 and TRBJ2-1; TRBD2 agrees at 11 bases. There are 13 residues in the CDR3. Germline V gene data show CDR1 as SNHLY and CDR2 as FYNNEI. Trimming at V came to 5 bases and at J to 9 bases, leaving 3 bases not matched to a gene. The DNA for the CDR3 is TGTGCCAGCAGTCTAGCGGGAGGTTTTGAGCAGTTCTTC. This encodes CASSLAGGFEQFF.

The chain combines TRBV27 with TRBJ1-3; TRBD1 matches at 7 bases. The J segment lost 4 bases and the V segment lost 10 bases, leaving 4 bases of the junction unmatched. Germline loops: CDR1 MNHEY, CDR2 SMNVEV (reference sequence). This CDR3 region has 12 residues. The CDR3 DNA reads as TGTGCCAAGAGGGGGCAAGGAAACACCATATATTTT. This gives the protein CAKRGQGNTIYF.

Only a few counts were recorded for this clone. This sequence joins TRBV4-1 and TRBJ2-5; 7 bases align to TRBD2. The CDR3 sequence is 16 residues long. The V gene end was trimmed by 4 bases and the J gene end by 2 bases; junction bases not matched to a gene: 10. CDR1 MGHRA and CDR2 YSYEKL come from the germline V gene. The CDR3 DNA reads TGCGCCAGCAGCCGAACATCGGGGGGAAGTCAAGAGACCCAGTACTTC. This sequence encodes CASSRTSGGSQETQYF.

This clone appeared a single time. The DNA of the CDR3 is TGTGCCAGCAGTGAGGGACTAGCCCCAGATACGCAGTATTTT. The encoded protein is CASSEGLAPDTQYF. The chain couples TRBV25-1 to TRBJ2-3; TRBD2 agrees at 9 bases. This CDR3 has 14 residues. The ends lost 3 bases at V and 4 bases at J; junction bases unmatched: 2. CDR1 and CDR2 from the germline V gene are MGHDK and SYGVNS.

The V gene is TRBV7-9, the J gene TRBJ1-2; 9 bases match TRBD1. Trimming at V came to 2 bases and at J to 7 bases, leaving 8 bases not matched to a gene. The CDR3 extends over 15 amino acids. CDR1 is SEHNR, CDR2 FQNEAQ, per germline (reference sequence). The CDR3 nucleotides read TGTGCCAGCAGCTTATCGAACAGGGGGCCCGGTGGCTACACCTTC. Residues: CASSLSNRGPGGYTF. The full variable domain, rest sourced from reference TRBV7-9 and TRBJ1-2, is DTGVSQNPRHKITKRGQNVTFRCDPISEHNRLYWYRQTLGQGPEFLTYFQNEAQLEKSRLLSDRFSAERPKGSFSTLEIQRTEQGDSAMYLCASSLSNRGPGGYTFGSGTRLTVV.

The rearrangement links TRBV7-6 to TRBJ2-3, with D possibly being TRBD2 (5 bases). The CDR3 covers 13 residues. V was clipped by 2 bases and J by 6 bases, with 9 bases between them. The V gene's germline CDR1 is SGHVS and CDR2 FNYEAQ. The CDR3 region is CASSLLAADTQYF. The CDR3 nucleotides are TGTGCCAGCAGCTTACTAGCTGCGGATACGCAGTATTTT. Based on the CDR3 plus reference TRBV7-6 and TRBJ2-3, the full variable domain is GAGVSQSPRYKVTKRGQDVALRCDPISGHVSLYWYRQALGQGPEFLTYFNYEAQQDKSGLPNDRFSAERPEGSISTLTIQRTEQRDSAMYRCASSLLAADTQYFGPGTRLTVL.

This chain joins TRBV5-1 and TRBJ1-4; TRBD1 aligns across 8 bases. Trimming at V came to 5 bases and at J to 6 bases, leaving 6 bases not matched to a gene. The CDR3 loop spans 14 amino acids. Per germline, CDR1 SGHRS and CDR2 YFSETQ. In DNA, the CDR3 is TGCGCCAGCAGTCAGGGGGCTCTGGATGAAAAACTGTTTTTT. As protein: CASSQGALDEKLFF.